This paragraph reports one T cell receptor beta chain. The data stem from a study of patients and donors after allogeneic stem cell transplantation. TCRdb reprocessed the RT-PCR reads with MiXCR, giving one entry per CDR3 protein. In the table there are tens of thousands of distinct CDR3 sequences, about 25% of which are singletons. The CDR3 sequence is 12 residues long. Germline-derived CDR1 and CDR2 are SEHNR and FQNEAQ (reference sequence). V was trimmed by 2 bases and J by 11 bases, leaving 12 bases between them. The sample comprised blood, either unsorted or a sorted T cell fraction (not recorded which). The chain combines TRBV7-9 with TRBJ1-1; no reliable D call. This receptor was taken from a human donor who was either an allogeneic HSCT recipient or a stem cell or donor lymphocyte infusion donor (not recorded which). It is not recorded whose cells these are; they may come from a transplant donor. Here the CDR3 reads CASSLFAGFAFF. CDR3 coding DNA: TGTGCCAGCAGCTTATTTGCGGGATTTGCTTTCTTT. The full variable domain, with the rest looked up from reference TRBV7-9 and TRBJ1-1, is DTGVSQNPRHKITKRGQNVTFRCDPISEHNRLYWYRQTLGQGPEFLTYFQNEAQLEKSRLLSDRFSAERPKGSFSTLEIQRTEQGDSAMYLCASSLFAGFAFFGQGTRLTVV.